One and the same sample provided the 9 T cell receptor beta chains below, sequenced in a study of blood T cells in healthy people across ages (dated by TCRdb to the mid-2010s). Library construction relied on 5' RACE. TCRdb lists the instrument as Illumina HiSeq 2500. A second PCR of 7 to 11 cycles was performed with a sample-barcoded 5' primer and a J-beta primer mix. TCRdb reran the public reads through fastp at Q25 and MiXCR, keeping productive beta chains. Identical CDR3 proteins give one entry, which carries the most common genes and DNA. The sample profile shows about 1,800,000 distinct CDR3 sequences; 25% to 30% of them were found once. The leading ten clones occupy 7.7% of the sample. Sequenced sample: blood. These receptors were obtained from a woman in her thirties in good health.

This chain joins TRBV12-3 or TRBV12-4 and TRBJ1-5; perhaps TRBD1 as D (6 bases). The germline V and J ends were trimmed by 6 bases and 3 bases, with 15 bases remaining between them. There are 15 residues in the CDR3. CDR3 bases: TGTGCCAGCAGCGGACAAGGGGGGTACAATCAGCCCCAGCATTTT. Translating gives CASSGQGGYNQPQHF.

The chain uses TRBV18 and TRBJ2-7, with TRBD1 identical over 10 bases. V lost 6 bases, J lost 5 bases, and 7 bases stayed unmatched. Germline-derived CDR1 and CDR2 are KGHSH and LQKENI. The CDR3 loop spans 14 amino acids. CDR3 DNA: TGTGCCAGCTCGGAGGGGACAGGGGACCACGAGCAGTACTTC. Protein: CASSEGTGDHEQYF.

This clonotype came up a few times. The V call is TRBV3-1, the J call TRBJ2-7; 13 bases are a match to TRBD2. Trimming removed 2 bases from V and 6 bases from J; junction bases left unmatched: 1. Per the germline V gene, CDR1 is LGHDT and CDR2 is YNNKEL (reference sequence). The CDR3 contains 14 residues. The CDR3 sequence is CASSQRTSGGEQYF. CDR3 in DNA: TGTGCCAGCAGCCAAAGGACTAGCGGGGGCGAGCAGTACTTC.

The chain is built from TRBV27 and TRBJ2-1; tentatively, D is TRBD2 (6 bases). Germline CDR1 is MNHEY and CDR2 is SMNVEV (reference sequence). V gave up 5 bases and J gave up 0 bases, with 14 bases separating them. This CDR3 spans 16 amino acids. The CDR3 sequence: CASSRDSKSSYNEQFF. CDR3 nucleotides: TGTGCCAGCAGTCGGGACTCAAAGAGCTCCTACAATGAGCAGTTCTTC.

In its sample, this clonotype was seen a few times. J is TRBJ1-5 and V is TRBV6-2 or TRBV6-3; D is ambiguous. V lost 2 bases and J 2 bases, leaving 7 bases between the germline ends. Germline V gives CDR1 MNHEY, CDR2 SVGEGT. CDR3 length equals 14 residues. The CDR3 DNA reads TGTGCCAGCAGTTACCCGTCGGGCAATCAGCCCCAGCATTTT. As protein: CASSYPSGNQPQHF.

This clonotype has a handful of counts. The chain is built from TRBV20-1 and TRBJ2-1, with D possibly being TRBD1 or TRBD2 (5 bases each). In germline, CDR1 is DFQATT, CDR2 SNEGSKA (reference sequence). The CDR3 runs 16 residues. Trimming took off 5 bases at V and 6 bases at J, with 23 bases between the two ends. CDR3 protein: CSAEGRARRASNEQFF. In nucleotides, the CDR3 is TGCAGTGCTGAGGGGCGGGCTCGCCGGGCCAGCAATGAGCAGTTCTTC.

For this clonotype: This could be a read error, since a much larger clone is one nucleotide away. This rearrangement joins TRBV15 to TRBJ2-7, with 13 bases matching TRBD2. This CDR3 is 16 amino acids long. Trimming took 3 bases from V and 5 from J; bases not matched to a gene: 7. In germline, CDR1 is LNHNV, CDR2 YYDKDF (reference sequence). Here the CDR3 DNA reads TGTGCCACCAGCAGTCAGACTAGCGGGGGGAGCCACGAGCAGTACTTC. Its protein is CATSSQTSGGSHEQYF.

This clonotype was picked up a small number of times. The J gene is TRBJ1-5, the V gene TRBV5-1; D call uncertain. Germline CDR1 and CDR2: SGHRS and YFSETQ. CDR3 length equals 13 residues. V was shortened by 3 bases and J by 6 bases, with 10 bases between the two germline ends. For the CDR3, the DNA is TGCGCCAGCAGCTCCCGGGTCGGTCAGCCCCAGCATTTT. This gives the protein CASSSRVGQPQHF.

In this sample, this clonotype turned up a few times. This chain joins TRBV20-1 and TRBJ2-3; D tentatively fits TRBD1 or TRBD2 (6 bases each). V dropped 0 bases and J dropped 2 bases, with 15 bases sitting between them. Germline CDR1 DFQATT, CDR2 SNEGSKA (reference sequence). The CDR3 runs to 16 residues. The CDR3 bases are TGCAGTGCTAGAGATGGGGGGCCTACATTCACAGATACGCAGTATTTT. The encoded protein is CSARDGGPTFTDTQYF.